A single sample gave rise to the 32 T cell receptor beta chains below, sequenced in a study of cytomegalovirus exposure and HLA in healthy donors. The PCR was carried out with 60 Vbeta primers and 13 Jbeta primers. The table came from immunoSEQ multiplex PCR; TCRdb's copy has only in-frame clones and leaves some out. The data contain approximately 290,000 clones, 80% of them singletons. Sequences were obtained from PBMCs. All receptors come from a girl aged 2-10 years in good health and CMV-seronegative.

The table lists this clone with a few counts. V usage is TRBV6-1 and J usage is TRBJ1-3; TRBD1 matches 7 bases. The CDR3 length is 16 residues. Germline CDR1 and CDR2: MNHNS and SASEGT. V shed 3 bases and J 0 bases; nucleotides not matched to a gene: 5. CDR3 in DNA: TGTGCCAGCAGTGATGGACAGGCCGGCTCTGGAAACACCATATATTTT. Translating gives CASSDGQAGSGNTIYF.

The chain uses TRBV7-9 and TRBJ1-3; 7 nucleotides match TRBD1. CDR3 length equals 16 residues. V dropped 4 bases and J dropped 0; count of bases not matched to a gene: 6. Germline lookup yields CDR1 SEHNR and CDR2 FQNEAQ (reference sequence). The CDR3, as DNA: TGTGCCAGCAGCTCAAATACAGGGGCCTCTGGAAACACCATATATTTT. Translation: CASSSNTGASGNTIYF.

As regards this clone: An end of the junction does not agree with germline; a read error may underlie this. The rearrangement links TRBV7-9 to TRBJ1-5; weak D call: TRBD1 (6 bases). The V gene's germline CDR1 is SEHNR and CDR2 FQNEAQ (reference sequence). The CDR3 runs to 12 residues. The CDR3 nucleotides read TGTTCCAGCAGCTTAGGCGGGGGGCACCAGCATTTT. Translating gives CSSSLGGGHQHF.

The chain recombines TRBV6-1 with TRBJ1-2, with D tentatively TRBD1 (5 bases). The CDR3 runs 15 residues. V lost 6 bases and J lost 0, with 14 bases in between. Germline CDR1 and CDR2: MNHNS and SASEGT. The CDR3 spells CASRSQASSNYGYTF. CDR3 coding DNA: TGTGCCAGCAGGTCACAGGCTTCGTCTAACTATGGCTACACCTTC.

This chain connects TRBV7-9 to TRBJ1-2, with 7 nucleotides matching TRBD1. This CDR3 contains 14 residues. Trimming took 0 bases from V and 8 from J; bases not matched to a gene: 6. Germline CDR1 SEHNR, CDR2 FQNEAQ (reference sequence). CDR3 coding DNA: TGTGCCAGCAGCTTAGCGCTGAGGGGGCCCGGCTACACCTTC. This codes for CASSLALRGPGYTF.

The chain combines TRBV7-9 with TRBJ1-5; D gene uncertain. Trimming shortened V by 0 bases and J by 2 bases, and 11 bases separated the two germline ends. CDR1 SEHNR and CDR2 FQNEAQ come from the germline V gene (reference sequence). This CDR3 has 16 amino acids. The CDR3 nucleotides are TGTGCCAGCAGCTTAGCCGGGGTCACCGGCAATCAGCCCCAGCATTTT. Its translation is CASSLAGVTGNQPQHF.

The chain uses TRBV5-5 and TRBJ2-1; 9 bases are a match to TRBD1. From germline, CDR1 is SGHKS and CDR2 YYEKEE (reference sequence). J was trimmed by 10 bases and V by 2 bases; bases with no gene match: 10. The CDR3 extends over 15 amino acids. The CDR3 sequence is CASSFSGTGLWEQFF. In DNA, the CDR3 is TGTGCCAGCAGCTTCTCCGGGACAGGGCTCTGGGAGCAGTTCTTC.

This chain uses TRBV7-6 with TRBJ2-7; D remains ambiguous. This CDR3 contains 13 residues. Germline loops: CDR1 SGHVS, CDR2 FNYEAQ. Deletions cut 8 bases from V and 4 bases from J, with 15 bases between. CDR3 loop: CASPAWHTYEQYF. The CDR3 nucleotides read TGTGCCAGCCCTGCCTGGCATACGTACGAGCAGTACTTC.

DNA of the CDR3: TGTGCCAGCAGTACCACGACAGGGGCTAATTCACCCCTCCACTTT. Translating it yields CASSTTTGANSPLHF. V and J are TRBV27 and TRBJ1-6; 8 bases are a match to TRBD1. The CDR3 is 15 residues long. The germline V gene has CDR1 MNHEY and CDR2 SMNVEV (reference sequence). V shed 5 bases, J shed 6 bases, and the junction held 6 bases outside the gene matches.

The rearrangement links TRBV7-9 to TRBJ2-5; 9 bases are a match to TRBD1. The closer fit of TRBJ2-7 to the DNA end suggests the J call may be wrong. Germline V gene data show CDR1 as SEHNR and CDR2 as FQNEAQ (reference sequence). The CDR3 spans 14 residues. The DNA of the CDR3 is TGTGCCAGCAGTCCACAGGGGGCAGTAAGCGAGCAGTACTTC. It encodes CASSPQGAVSEQYF.

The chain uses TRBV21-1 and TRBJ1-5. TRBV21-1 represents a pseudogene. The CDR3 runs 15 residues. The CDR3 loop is CASPGRGHCNQPQHF. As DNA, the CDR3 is TGTGCCAGCCCGGGGAGGGGACATTGCAATCAGCCCCAGCATTTT.

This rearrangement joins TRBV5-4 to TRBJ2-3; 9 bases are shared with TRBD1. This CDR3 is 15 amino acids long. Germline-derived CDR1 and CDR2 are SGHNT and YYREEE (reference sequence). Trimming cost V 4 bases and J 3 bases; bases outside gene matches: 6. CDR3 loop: CASSRDRVFTDTQYF. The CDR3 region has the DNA TGTGCCAGCAGCAGGGACAGGGTTTTTACAGATACGCAGTATTTT.

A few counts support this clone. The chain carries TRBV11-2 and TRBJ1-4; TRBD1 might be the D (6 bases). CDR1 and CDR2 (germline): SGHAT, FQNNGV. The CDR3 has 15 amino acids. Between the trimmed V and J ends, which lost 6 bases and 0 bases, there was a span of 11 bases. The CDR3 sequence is CASSRHRATNEKLFF. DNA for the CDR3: TGTGCCAGCAGTCGCCACAGGGCAACTAATGAAAAACTGTTTTTT.

The CDR3 nucleotides read TGTGCCAGCAGGCCCCTAGCGGGAGGGTACAATGAGCAGTTCTTC. Its translation is CASRPLAGGYNEQFF. The chain employs TRBV6-5 and TRBJ2-1; 12 bases line up with TRBD2. Looked up from germline, CDR1 is MNHEY and CDR2 is SVGAGI. The CDR3 loop spans 15 amino acids. The J segment lost 4 bases and the V segment lost 6 bases, leaving 4 bases of the junction unmatched.

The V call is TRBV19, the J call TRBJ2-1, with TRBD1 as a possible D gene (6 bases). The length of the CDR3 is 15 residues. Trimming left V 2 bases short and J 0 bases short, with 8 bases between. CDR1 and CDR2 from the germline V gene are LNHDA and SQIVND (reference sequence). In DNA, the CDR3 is TGTGCCAGTAGTATATCGGGACACTCCTACAATGAGCAGTTCTTC. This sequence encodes CASSISGHSYNEQFF. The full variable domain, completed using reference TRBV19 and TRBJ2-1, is DGGITQSPKYLFRKEGQNVTLSCEQNLNHDAMYWYRQDPGQGLRLIYYSQIVNDFQKGDIAEGYSVSREKKESFPLTVTSAQKNPTAFYLCASSISGHSYNEQFFGPGTRLTVL.

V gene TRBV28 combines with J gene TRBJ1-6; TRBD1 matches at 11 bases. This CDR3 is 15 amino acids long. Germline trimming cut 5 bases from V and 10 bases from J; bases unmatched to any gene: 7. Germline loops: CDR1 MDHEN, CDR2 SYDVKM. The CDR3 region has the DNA TGTGCCAGCAGTGCTGGGACAGGGGGTTCGTCACCCCTCCACTTT. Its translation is CASSAGTGGSSPLHF.

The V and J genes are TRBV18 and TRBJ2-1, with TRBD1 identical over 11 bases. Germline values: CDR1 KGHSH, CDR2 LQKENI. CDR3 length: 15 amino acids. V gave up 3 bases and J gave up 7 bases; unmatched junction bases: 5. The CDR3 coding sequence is TGTGCCAGCTCACCCCGGGACAGGGGGGCAAATGAGCAGTTCTTC. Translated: CASSPRDRGANEQFF.

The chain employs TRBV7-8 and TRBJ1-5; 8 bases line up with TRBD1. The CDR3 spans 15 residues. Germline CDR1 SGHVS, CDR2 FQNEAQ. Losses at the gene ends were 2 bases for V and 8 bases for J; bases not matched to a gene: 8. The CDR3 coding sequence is TGTGCCAGCAGCTTACTCTGGGACAGGAGTAAGCCCCAGCATTTT. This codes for CASSLLWDRSKPQHF. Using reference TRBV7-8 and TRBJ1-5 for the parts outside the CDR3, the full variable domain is GAGVSQSPRYKVAKRGQDVALRCDPISGHVSLFWYQQALGQGPEFLTYFQNEAQLDKSGLPSDRFFAERPEGSVSTLKIQRTQQEDSAVYLCASSLLWDRSKPQHFGDGTRLSIL.

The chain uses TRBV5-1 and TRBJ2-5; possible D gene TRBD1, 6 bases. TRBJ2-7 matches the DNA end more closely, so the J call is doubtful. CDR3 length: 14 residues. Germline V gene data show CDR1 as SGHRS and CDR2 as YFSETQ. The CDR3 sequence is CASSLGGITYEQYF. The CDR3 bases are TGCGCCAGCAGCTTAGGGGGTATAACCTACGAGCAGTACTTC.

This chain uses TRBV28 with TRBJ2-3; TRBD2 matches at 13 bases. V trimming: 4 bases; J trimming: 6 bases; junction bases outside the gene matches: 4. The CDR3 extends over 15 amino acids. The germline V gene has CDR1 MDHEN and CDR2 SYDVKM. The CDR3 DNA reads TGTGCCAGCAGTTCCGGACTAGCGGGAGTTGATACGCAGTATTTT. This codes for CASSSGLAGVDTQYF.

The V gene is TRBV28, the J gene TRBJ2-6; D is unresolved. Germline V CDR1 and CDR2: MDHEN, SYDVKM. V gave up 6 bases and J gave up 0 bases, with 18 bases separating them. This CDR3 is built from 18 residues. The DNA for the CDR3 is TGTGCCAGCAGCAAAGTAGAACCTGAACCCTCTGGGGCCAACGTCCTGACTTTC. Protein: CASSKVEPEPSGANVLTF.

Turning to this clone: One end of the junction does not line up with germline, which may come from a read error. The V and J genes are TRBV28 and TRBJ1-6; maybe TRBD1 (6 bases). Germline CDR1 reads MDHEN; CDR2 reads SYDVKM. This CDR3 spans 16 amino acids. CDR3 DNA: TGTGCCAGCAGTTCTTCAGGGGCGAGTTATACTTCACCCCTCCACTTT. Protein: CASSSSGASYTSPLHF.

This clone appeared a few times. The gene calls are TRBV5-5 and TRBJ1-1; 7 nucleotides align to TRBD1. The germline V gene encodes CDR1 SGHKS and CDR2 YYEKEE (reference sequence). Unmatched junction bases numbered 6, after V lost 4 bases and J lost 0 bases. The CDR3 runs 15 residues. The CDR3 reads CASSAIDRVNTEAFF. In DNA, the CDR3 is TGTGCCAGCAGCGCGATCGACAGGGTGAACACTGAAGCTTTCTTT. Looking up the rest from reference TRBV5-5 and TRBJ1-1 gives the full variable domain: DAGVTQSPTHLIKTRGQQVTLRCSPISGHKSVSWYQQVLGQGPQFIFQYYEKEERGRGNFPDRFSARQFPNYSSELNVNALLLGDSALYLCASSAIDRVNTEAFFGQGTRLTVV.

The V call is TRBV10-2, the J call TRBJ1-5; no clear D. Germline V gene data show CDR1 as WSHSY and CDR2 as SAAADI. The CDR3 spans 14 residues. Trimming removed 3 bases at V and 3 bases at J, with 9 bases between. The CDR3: CASSDEGINQPQHF. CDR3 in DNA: TGCGCCAGCAGTGACGAGGGAATCAATCAGCCCCAGCATTTT.

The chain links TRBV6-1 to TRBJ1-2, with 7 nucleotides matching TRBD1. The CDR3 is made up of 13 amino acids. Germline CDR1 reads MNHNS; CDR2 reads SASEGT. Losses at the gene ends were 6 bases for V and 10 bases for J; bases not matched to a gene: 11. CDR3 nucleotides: TGTGCCAGCAGAGTACAGGGGCTTAGTGACTACACCTTC. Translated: CASRVQGLSDYTF.

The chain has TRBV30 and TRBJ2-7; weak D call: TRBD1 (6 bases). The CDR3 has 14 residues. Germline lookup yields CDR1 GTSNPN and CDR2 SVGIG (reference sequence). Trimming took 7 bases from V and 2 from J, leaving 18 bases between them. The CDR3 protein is CASATGLGTYEQYF. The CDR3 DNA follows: TGTGCCTCAGCTACAGGGTTGGGGACCTACGAGCAGTACTTC.

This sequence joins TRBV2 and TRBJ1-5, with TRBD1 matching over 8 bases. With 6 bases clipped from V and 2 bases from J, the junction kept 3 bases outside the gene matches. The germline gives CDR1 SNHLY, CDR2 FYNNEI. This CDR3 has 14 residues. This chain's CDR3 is CASSQDRGNQPQHF. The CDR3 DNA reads TGTGCCAGCAGCCAGGACAGGGGCAATCAGCCCCAGCATTTT.

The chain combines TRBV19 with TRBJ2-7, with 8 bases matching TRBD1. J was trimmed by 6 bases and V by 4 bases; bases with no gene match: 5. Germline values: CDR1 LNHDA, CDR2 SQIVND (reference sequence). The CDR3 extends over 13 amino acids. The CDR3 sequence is CASSKRTGSEQYF. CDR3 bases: TGTGCCAGTAGTAAAAGGACAGGGTCCGAGCAGTACTTC.

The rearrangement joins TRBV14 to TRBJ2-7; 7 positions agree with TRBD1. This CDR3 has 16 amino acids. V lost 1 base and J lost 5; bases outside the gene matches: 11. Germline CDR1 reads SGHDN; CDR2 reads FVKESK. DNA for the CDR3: TGTGCCAGCAGCCAAGTGTTCGGGACAGCCTTCCACGAGCAGTACTTC. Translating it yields CASSQVFGTAFHEQYF.

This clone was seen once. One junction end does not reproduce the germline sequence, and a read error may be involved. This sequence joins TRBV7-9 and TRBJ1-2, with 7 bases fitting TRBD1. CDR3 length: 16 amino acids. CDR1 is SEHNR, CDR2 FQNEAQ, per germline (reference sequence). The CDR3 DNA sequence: TGTTCCAGCAGCTTACGAAGGGACAGCTTAAACTATGGCTACACCTTC. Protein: CSSSLRRDSLNYGYTF.

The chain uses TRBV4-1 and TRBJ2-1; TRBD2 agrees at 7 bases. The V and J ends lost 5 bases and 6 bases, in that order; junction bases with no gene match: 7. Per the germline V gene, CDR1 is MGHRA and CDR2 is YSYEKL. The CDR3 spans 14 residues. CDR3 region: CASSFLGGGNEQFF. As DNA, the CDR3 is TGCGCCAGCAGCTTCCTTGGGGGGGGCAATGAGCAGTTCTTC.

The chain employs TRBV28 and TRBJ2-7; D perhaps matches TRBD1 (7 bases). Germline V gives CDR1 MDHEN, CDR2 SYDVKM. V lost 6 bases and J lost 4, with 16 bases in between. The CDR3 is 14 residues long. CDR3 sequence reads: CASRRQGGGYEQYF. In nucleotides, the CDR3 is TGTGCCAGCAGGAGACAGGGAGGCGGGTACGAGCAGTACTTC.